This is a list of T cell receptor beta chains from one sample in a study of beta chain features in type 1 diabetes. Generated by immunoSEQ multiplex PCR, the TCRdb table keeps only in-frame clones and is missing some. The sample lists about 260,000 clones, over 20% occurring once. Sequencing was carried out using naive CD4+ T cells from blood. The source of these receptors is a woman aged 40 to 50 with type 1 diabetes. Each CDR3 is given with its conserved first and last residue. Each record gives: D gene, V gene, J gene, clone size, CDR3 protein, CDR3 DNA. The D gene is left open where the match is weak. The listing skips clone size in some rows; elsewhere it reads once, few, many or a size class.

>-|TRBV29-1|TRBJ2-1|-
CSVGGRGPWNEQFF
TGCAGCGTCGGAGGGCGCGGCCCGTGGAATGAGCAGTTCTTC
>TRBD2|TRBV4-2|TRBJ2-5|-
CASSQEASGPGGETQYF
TGTGCCAGCAGCCAAGAAGCTAGCGGGCCCGGGGGCGAGACCCAGTACTTC
>TRBD1|TRBV2|TRBJ2-7|-
CASRTGVEQYF
TGTGCCAGCAGGACAGGGGTCGAGCAGTACTTC
>TRBD2|TRBV29-1|TRBJ2-7|-
CSVEDPLGRAYEQYF
TGCAGCGTTGAAGATCCCTTGGGGAGGGCCTACGAGCAGTACTTC
>TRBD2|TRBV4-3|TRBJ2-7|-
CASSQRTSGSYEQYF
TGCGCCAGCAGCCAGAGGACTAGCGGTTCCTACGAGCAGTACTTC
>TRBD2|TRBV30|TRBJ2-2|few
CAWRSRPGLPTTGELFF
TGTGCCTGGAGGAGCCGACCGGGACTACCTACCACCGGGGAGCTGTTTTTT
>-|TRBV4-3|TRBJ1-1|few
CASSQGSGTEAFF
TGCGCCAGCAGCCAAGGGTCAGGCACTGAAGCTTTCTTT
>-|TRBV10-3|TRBJ2-4|-
CAISDRVENIQYF
TGTGCCATCAGTGACAGGGTAGAAAACATTCAGTACTTC
>TRBD2|TRBV28|TRBJ2-4|few
CASSATGLVAKNIQYF
TGTGCCAGCAGTGCGACTGGACTAGTGGCCAAAAACATTCAGTACTTC
>TRBD1|TRBV19|TRBJ1-1|-
CASSVLDRRSGNTEAFF
TGTGCCAGTAGCGTCTTGGACAGGAGAAGTGGGAACACTGAAGCTTTCTTT
>TRBD1|TRBV5-1|TRBJ2-7|few
CASSLPGDRAHEQYF
TGCGCCAGCAGCTTGCCTGGAGACAGGGCACACGAGCAGTACTTC
>TRBD1|TRBV28|TRBJ2-7|-
CASSRDSYNEQYF
TGTGCCAGCAGTCGGGACAGCTACAACGAGCAGTACTTC
>TRBD2|TRBV15|TRBJ2-1|-
CATSRDSSGVGSYNEQFF
TGTGCCACCAGCAGGGACAGTAGCGGGGTCGGCTCCTACAATGAGCAGTTCTTC
>TRBD1|TRBV10-3|TRBJ2-7|-
CAISAGQGEYEQYF
TGTGCCATCAGTGCGGGACAGGGAGAATACGAGCAGTACTTC
>-|TRBV23-1|TRBJ2-1|-
CASSQLPLHNEQFF
TGCGCCAGCAGTCAACTCCCCCTCCACAATGAGCAGTTCTTC
>-|TRBV28|TRBJ2-5|few
CASSSGGAYSETQYF
TGTGCCAGCAGTTCCGGTGGAGCCTACTCTGAGACCCAGTACTTC
>-|TRBV4-3|TRBJ2-5|-
CASSLNLPGETQYF
TGCGCCAGCAGCCTAAACCTACCGGGAGAGACCCAGTACTTC
>-|TRBV25-1|TRBJ1-2|-
CASNYGGGSGYTF
TGTGCCAGCAACTACGGGGGCGGGAGTGGCTACACCTTC
>-|TRBV4-1|TRBJ2-7|few
CASSQDRSGVYNEQYF
TGCGCCAGCAGCCAAGACAGATCAGGGGTATACAACGAGCAGTACTTC
>-|TRBV5-4|TRBJ2-1|few
CASRFEPGEQFF
TGTGCCAGCCGCTTCGAACCGGGTGAGCAGTTCTTC
>TRBD1|TRBV29-1|TRBJ1-1|-
CSVDAATNRGNTEAFF
TGCAGCGTTGATGCAGCCACGAACAGGGGGAACACTGAAGCTTTCTTT
>-|TRBV5-5|TRBJ2-7|once
CASSSTDYEQYF
TGTGCCAGCAGCTCAACTGATTACGAGCAGTACTTC
>-|TRBV6-4|TRBJ2-5|-
CASSSGTGAGETQYF
TGTGCCAGCTCTAGCGGGACAGGGGCCGGGGAGACCCAGTACTTC
>TRBD2|TRBV5-6|TRBJ2-1|-
CASSLRTSGGYNEQFF
TGTGCCAGCAGCCTCCGGACTAGCGGGGGATACAATGAGCAGTTCTTC
>-|TRBV19|TRBJ1-2|-
CASSMGPVGGYTF
TGTGCCAGTAGTATGGGCCCGGTGGGTGGCTACACCTTC
>-|TRBV5-1|TRBJ2-3|-
CASSLVDFGGTQYF
TGCGCCAGCAGCTTGGTGGACTTCGGGGGTACGCAGTATTTT
>-|TRBV18|TRBJ2-7|-
CASSPPPSGEQYF
TGTGCCAGCTCACCACCACCCTCGGGCGAGCAGTACTTC
>-|TRBV30|TRBJ1-2|few
CAWTRIGDGYTF
TGTGCCTGGACACGGATCGGAGATGGCTACACCTTC
>-|TRBV18|TRBJ2-5|-
CASSPRADLDQYF
TGTGCCAGCTCACCGAGGGCCGACCTGGACCAGTACTTC
>-|TRBV14|TRBJ2-1|-
CASSQPGLDSYNEQFF
TGTGCCAGCAGCCAGCCGGGACTCGACTCCTACAATGAGCAGTTCTTC
>-|TRBV6-6|TRBJ1-5|-
CASSYVMAGNQPQHF
TGTGCCAGCAGTTACGTGATGGCGGGCAATCAGCCCCAGCATTTT
>-|TRBV2|TRBJ2-7|-
CASSEAPPGLSYEQYF
TGTGCCAGCAGTGAAGCCCCACCGGGGTTATCCTACGAGCAGTACTTC